These 22 T cell receptor beta chains originate from one sample sequenced in a study of control samples from healthy donors and cancer patients. The repertoire was sequenced with immunoSEQ multiplex PCR; TCRdb's copy has only in-frame clones and lacks some. The profile shows about 95,000 clones, 85% of them singletons. What was sequenced was blood. The receptors here all came from a man aged 25 to 40 in good health.

Turning to this clone: Other DNA sequences of this sample code for an identical CDR3. The CDR3 DNA reads TGTGCCAGCAGCTTGGGTGCCTACGAGCAGTACTTC. As protein: CASSLGAYEQYF. The rearrangement joins TRBV7-9 to TRBJ2-7; D gene uncertain. The CDR3 is 12 amino acids. Germline CDR1 and CDR2: SEHNR and FQNEAQ (reference sequence). The V and J ends lost 3 bases and 2 bases respectively, with 5 bases between them. The entire variable domain, with the rest obtained from reference TRBV7-9 and TRBJ2-7, is as follows: DTGVSQNPRHKITKRGQNVTFRCDPISEHNRLYWYRQTLGQGPEFLTYFQNEAQLEKSRLLSDRFSAERPKGSFSTLEIQRTEQGDSAMYLCASSLGAYEQYFGPGTRLTVT.

The V and J genes are TRBV28 and TRBJ1-5; 11 bases are shared with TRBD1. Trimming at V came to 6 bases and at J to 4 bases, leaving 8 bases not matched to a gene. The V gene's germline CDR1 is MDHEN and CDR2 SYDVKM. This CDR3 spans 16 amino acids. CDR3 region: CASSPLGQGANQPQHF. As DNA, the CDR3 is TGTGCCAGCAGCCCGCTTGGACAGGGGGCAAATCAGCCCCAGCATTTT. Complete variable domain (other parts from reference TRBV28 and TRBJ1-5): DVKVTQSSRYLVKRTGEKVFLECVQDMDHENMFWYRQDPGLGLRLIYFSYDVKMKEKGDIPEGYSVSREKKERFSLILESASTNQTSMYLCASSPLGQGANQPQHFGDGTRLSIL.

The chain has TRBV2 and TRBJ1-3; 7 positions match TRBD1. Unmatched junction bases numbered 5, after V lost 6 bases and J lost 0 bases. Germline V gene data show CDR1 as SNHLY and CDR2 as FYNNEI. This CDR3 comprises 15 residues. CDR3 loop: CASSPGQTSGNTIYF. CDR3 in DNA: TGTGCCAGCAGCCCGGGACAGACCTCTGGAAACACCATATATTTT.

The chain is built from TRBV27 and TRBJ1-4; 7 bases are shared with TRBD1. The CDR3 is made up of 12 amino acids. Germline loops: CDR1 MNHEY, CDR2 SMNVEV (reference sequence). Trimming removed 4 bases from V and 7 bases from J; junction bases left unmatched: 0. CDR3 residues: CASSSGGEKLFF. In DNA form, the CDR3 reads TGTGCCAGCAGTTCAGGGGGTGAAAAACTGTTTTTT.

The rearrangement links TRBV6-5 to TRBJ1-1, with D possibly matching TRBD1 (5 bases). The CDR3 runs to 14 residues. Germline V CDR1 and CDR2: MNHEY, SVGAGI. The V end was cut by 0 bases, the J end by 3 bases, with 8 bases between. The CDR3 coding sequence is TGTGCCAGCAGTTACTCTGGGGGTGACACTGAAGCTTTCTTT. It translates to CASSYSGGDTEAFF.

The V and J genes are TRBV6-5 and TRBJ2-5; D is uncertain. The CDR3 has 13 amino acids. Trimming removed 7 bases at V and 2 bases at J, with 11 bases between. CDR1 MNHEY and CDR2 SVGAGI come from the germline V gene. The CDR3: CASMNGPQETQYF. The CDR3 bases are TGTGCCAGCATGAATGGCCCGCAAGAGACCCAGTACTTC.

The chain links TRBV5-8 to TRBJ1-6; D ambiguous. With 2 bases removed from V and 7 bases from J, the gap between germline ends came to 10 bases. CDR3 length: 14 amino acids. Germline V CDR1 and CDR2: SGHTS, YDEGEE. CDR3 protein: CASSFSVSNSPLHF. CDR3 DNA: TGTGCCAGCAGCTTTAGTGTCAGCAATTCACCCCTCCACTTT.

V usage is TRBV11-3 and J usage is TRBJ2-7; D may be TRBD1 or TRBD2 (5 bases each). V lost 3 bases, J lost 1 base, and 13 bases lay in between. Per the germline V gene, CDR1 is SGHNT and CDR2 is YENEEA. This CDR3 is built from 15 residues. In nucleotides, the CDR3 is TGTGCCAGCAGCTTGGGACCCACAGCATCCTACGAGCAGTACTTC. Its translation is CASSLGPTASYEQYF.

This clone was detected only once. The rearrangement links TRBV28 to TRBJ2-4; perhaps TRBD1 as D (6 bases). The CDR3 loop spans 15 amino acids. The germline CDR1 and CDR2 sequences are MDHEN and SYDVKM. Trimming removed 5 bases from V and 7 bases from J, with 18 bases in between. The CDR3 DNA reads as TGTGCCAGCAGTCCGATTAGGGGGAGAAGGAACATTCAGTACTTC. This translates into CASSPIRGRRNIQYF. Using reference TRBV28 and TRBJ2-4 for the parts outside the CDR3, the full variable domain is DVKVTQSSRYLVKRTGEKVFLECVQDMDHENMFWYRQDPGLGLRLIYFSYDVKMKEKGDIPEGYSVSREKKERFSLILESASTNQTSMYLCASSPIRGRRNIQYFGAGTRLSVL.

The J gene is TRBJ1-4, the V gene TRBV11-2; no clear D gene. Germline values: CDR1 SGHAT, CDR2 FQNNGV. The CDR3 is made up of 15 amino acids. The V end lost 5 bases, the J end lost 4 bases, and 14 bases lay between the germline ends. The CDR3 bases are TGTGCCAGCAGCGGATCAGTGACCCATAATGAAAAACTGTTTTTT. Translation gives CASSGSVTHNEKLFF.

The rearrangement links TRBV6-4 to TRBJ2-3; 7 bases map to TRBD2. Trimming took 8 bases from V and 0 from J; bases not matched to a gene: 8. This CDR3 spans 15 amino acids. CDR1 is MRHNA, CDR2 SNTAGT, per germline. CDR3 region: CASGSGGGSTDTQYF. As DNA, the CDR3 is TGTGCCAGCGGGTCTGGCGGGGGAAGCACAGATACGCAGTATTTT.

V usage is TRBV29-1 and J usage is TRBJ2-3, with D unclear. V lost 5 bases, J lost 4 bases, and 13 bases lay in between. The germline gives CDR1 SQVTM, CDR2 ANQGSEA. The CDR3 covers 13 residues. The CDR3: CSVKTDSADTQYF. Written as DNA, the CDR3 is TGCAGCGTTAAAACTGATTCAGCAGATACGCAGTATTTT.

J is TRBJ1-5 and V is TRBV6-1, with a weak D call TRBD1 (5 bases). There are 17 residues in the CDR3. V lost 2 bases, J lost 5 bases, and 19 bases lay in between. The germline gives CDR1 MNHNS, CDR2 SASEGT. CDR3 in DNA: TGTGCCAGCAGTGAAAGGAGCCCAGGGCAGGCGGATCAGCCCCAGCATTTT. This gives the protein CASSERSPGQADQPQHF.

This clone showed up just a few times. The gene calls are TRBV28 and TRBJ1-2; D may be TRBD1 (5 bases). The CDR3 consists of 14 residues. Germline-derived CDR1 and CDR2 are MDHEN and SYDVKM. Between the trimmed V and J ends, which lost 6 bases and 7 bases, there was a span of 18 bases. The CDR3 region is CASRRQLSVGGYTF. The CDR3 region has the DNA TGTGCCAGCAGGCGACAGCTTTCGGTGGGTGGCTACACCTTC.

Only one count was recorded for this clone. The chain recombines TRBV7-9 with TRBJ1-2; D not resolved. The ends were cut back, 6 bases at V and 1 base at J, with 9 bases in the middle. This CDR3 has 13 amino acids. Germline V CDR1 and CDR2: SEHNR, FQNEAQ (reference sequence). The chain's CDR3 is CASSSRDNYGYTF. The CDR3 DNA follows: TGTGCCAGCAGTTCGAGGGATAACTATGGCTACACCTTC. Full variable domain (rest looked up from reference TRBV7-9 and TRBJ1-2): DTGVSQNPRHKITKRGQNVTFRCDPISEHNRLYWYRQTLGQGPEFLTYFQNEAQLEKSRLLSDRFSAERPKGSFSTLEIQRTEQGDSAMYLCASSSRDNYGYTFGSGTRLTVV.

This clone has only a few counts. The chain couples TRBV7-2 to TRBJ2-3; 7 bases align to TRBD2. Germline lookup yields CDR1 SGHTA and CDR2 FQGNSA. CDR3 length: 14 amino acids. The trim removed 5 bases at V and 10 bases at J, leaving 12 bases unmatched. Written as DNA, the CDR3 is TGTGCCAGCAGCCCTACTGCCAGCGGGGTTCCGCAGTATTTT. The encoded protein is CASSPTASGVPQYF.

This sequence joins TRBV6-1 and TRBJ2-2; D unresolved. Germline V gene lookup returns CDR1 MNHNS and CDR2 SASEGT. Trimming pared 2 bases from V and 13 bases from J, leaving 11 bases between. The CDR3 spans 12 residues. CDR3 amino acids: CASSERASRLFF. In DNA form, the CDR3 reads TGTGCCAGCAGTGAAAGGGCGTCGCGGCTGTTTTTT.

DNA of the CDR3: TGTGCCAGCAGTGGAAAGGGAGATATTTTGGAAGCTTTCTTT. Translating it yields CASSGKGDILEAFF. The chain combines TRBV25-1 with TRBJ1-1, with D hard to call. The V gene lost 4 bases and the J gene lost 8 bases, with 17 bases spanning the gap. CDR1 MGHDK and CDR2 SYGVNS come from the germline V gene. The CDR3 length is 14 residues.

Comment on this clone: The junction shows a germline mismatch at one end, possibly a read error. CDR3 bases: TGTGCCTGGACCGTGAACTCTGGAAACACCACATATTTT. Protein product: CAWTVNSGNTTYF. This chain links TRBV30 with TRBJ1-3, with D unresolved. The CDR3 consists of 13 residues. Germline CDR1 is GTSNPN and CDR2 is SVGIG (reference sequence).

The chain carries TRBV5-4 and TRBJ2-7; unclear D gene. The CDR3 consists of 13 residues. Germline CDR1 reads SGHNT; CDR2 reads YYREEE (reference sequence). V was shortened by 0 bases and J by 0 bases, with 4 bases between the two germline ends. CDR3 region: CASSLDGSYEQYF. CDR3 DNA sequence: TGTGCCAGCAGCTTGGACGGCTCCTACGAGCAGTACTTC.

CDR3 DNA: TGTGCCAGCTCTCCGGACCAGGTGGATACGCAGTATTTT. It translates to CASSPDQVDTQYF. The chain uses TRBV18 and TRBJ2-3; D is unresolved. Germline assignment: CDR1 KGHSH and CDR2 LQKENI. This CDR3 contains 13 residues. V gave up 6 bases and J gave up 6 bases, with 13 bases separating them.

The rearrangement uses TRBV12-5 and TRBJ2-3; no definite D call. CDR3 size: 11 residues. Trimming pared 5 bases from V and 8 bases from J, leaving 8 bases between. The germline V gene has CDR1 LGHNT and CDR2 FRNRAP. DNA for the CDR3: TGTGCTAGTGGTACCGGTGTTACGCAGTATTTT. It translates to CASGTGVTQYF. Filled out from reference TRBV12-5 and TRBJ2-3, the complete variable domain reads DARVTQTPRHKVTEMGQEVTMRCQPILGHNTVFWYRQTMMQGLELLAYFRNRAPLDDSGMPKDRFSAEMPDATLATLKIQPSEPRDSAVYFCASGTGVTQYFGPGTRLTVL.